The following is a T cell receptor beta chain sequence with its context. The specificity of this receptor is unknown. Qualities for individual bases were not recorded, and no much larger clone is one base off. This specimen comes from a study of control samples from healthy donors and cancer patients (dated by TCRdb to about 2020). Libraries came from the immunoSEQ multiplex PCR assay. TCRdb limited this immuneACCESS table to in-frame rearrangements with V and J called. A share of clones is missing; checked studies link under half to unresolved V genes, and the rest is unexplained. This sample comprises around 84,000 clones, approximately 82% of them detected only once. Around a tenth of the sample is in the top ten clones. There are 13 amino acids in the CDR3, from cysteine to phenylalanine inclusive. Kept here is only the CDR3 DNA, which spans 39 bases and is read in frame from base 1. V lost 1 base and J lost 3 bases; the stretch between them is 4 bases long. CDR1 and CDR2, looked up from the germline V gene (reference sequence), are SEHNR and FQNEAQ.

The rearrangement combines TRBV7-9 with TRBJ1-3; the D gene is not confidently resolved. This clonotype was obtained from a man in his sixties with head and neck cancer. Sequencing was performed on PBMCs. This receptor has the CDR3 CASSLGVGNTIYF. The sequence in DNA is TGTGCCAGCAGCTTAGGAGTTGGAAACACCATATATTTT.